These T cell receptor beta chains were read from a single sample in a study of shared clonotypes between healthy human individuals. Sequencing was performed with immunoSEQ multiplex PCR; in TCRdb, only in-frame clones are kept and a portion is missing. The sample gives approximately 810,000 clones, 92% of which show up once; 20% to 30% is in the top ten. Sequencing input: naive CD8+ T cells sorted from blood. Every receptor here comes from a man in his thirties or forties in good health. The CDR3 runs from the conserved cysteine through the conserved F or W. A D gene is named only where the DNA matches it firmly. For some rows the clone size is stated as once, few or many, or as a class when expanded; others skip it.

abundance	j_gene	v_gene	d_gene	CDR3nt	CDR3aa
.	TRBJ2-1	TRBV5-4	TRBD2	TGTGCCAGCAGCTACGGGACTAGCGGTTCAAATGAGCAGTTCTTC	CASSYGTSGSNEQFF
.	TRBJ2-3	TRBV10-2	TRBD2	TGCGCCAGCAGTGAATTAGCGGGAGTCGGCACAGATACGCAGTATTTT	CASSELAGVGTDTQYF
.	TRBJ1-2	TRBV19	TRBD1	TGTGCCAGTAGTATTGGTGGGACAGGGATTTATGGCTACACCTTC	CASSIGGTGIYGYTF
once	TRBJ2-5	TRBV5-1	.	TGCGCCAGCAGCTTTATACTGGCCTTTGAAGAGACCCAGTACTTC	CASSFILAFEETQYF
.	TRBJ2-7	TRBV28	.	TGTGCCAGCAGGACCTCATCTTCCTACGAGCAGTACTTC	CASRTSSSYEQYF
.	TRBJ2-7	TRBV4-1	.	TGCGCCAGCAGCCGAGGGCCAGGGGCGGGCTCCTACGAGCAGTACTTC	CASSRGPGAGSYEQYF
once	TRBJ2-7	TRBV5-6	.	TGTGCCAGCAGTGCAGGGTACGGGGGTTACGAGCAGTACTTC	CASSAGYGGYEQYF
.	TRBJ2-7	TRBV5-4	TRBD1	TGTGCCAGCAGCACGGACAGGGTTTGGTCCTACGAGCAGTACTTC	CASSTDRVWSYEQYF
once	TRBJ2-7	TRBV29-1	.	TGCAGCGTTGCTGGCAGCATTATTAGTAACGAGCAGTACTTC	CSVAGSIISNEQYF
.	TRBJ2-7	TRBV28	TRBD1	TGTGCCAGCAAGACAGGGCTGTCCTACGAGCAGTACTTC	CASKTGLSYEQYF
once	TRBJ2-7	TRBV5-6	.	TGTGCCAGCAGCCAGGACGGGAACTCCTACGAGCAGTACTTC	CASSQDGNSYEQYF
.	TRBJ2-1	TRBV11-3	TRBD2	TGTGCCAGCAGCTTAGGCCCCGAACAACGGGAGGCTTTCCACAATGAGCAGTTCTTC	CASSLGPEQREAFHNEQFF
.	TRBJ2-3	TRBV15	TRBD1	TGTGCCACCAGCAGAGTCCCTCCGGGTCAGGGGGTCACAGATACGCAGTATTTT	CATSRVPPGQGVTDTQYF
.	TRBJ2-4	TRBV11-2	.	TGTGCCAGCGAGCGATGGAACATTCAGTACTTC	CASERWNIQYF
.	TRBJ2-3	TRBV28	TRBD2	TGTGCCAGCGTACCACTGGGACTACAAGATGCAGATACGCAGTATTTT	CASVPLGLQDADTQYF
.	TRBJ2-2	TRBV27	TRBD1	TGTGCCAGCAGTTTATTGGACAGGGGGGATACCGGGGAGCTGTTTTTT	CASSLLDRGDTGELFF
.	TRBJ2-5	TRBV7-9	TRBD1	TGTGCCAGCAGCTTAGGACAGGGCCAAGAGACCCAGTACTTC	CASSLGQGQETQYF
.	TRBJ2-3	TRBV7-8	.	TGTGCCAGCAGCTTAGTTGGTGGTACAGATACGCAGTATTTT	CASSLVGGTDTQYF
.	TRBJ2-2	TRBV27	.	TGTGCCAGCAGTCCCCACCTTAGAGAAAACACCGGGGAGCTGTTTTTT	CASSPHLRENTGELFF
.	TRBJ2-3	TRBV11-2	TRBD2	TGTGCCAGCAGCTTACTTAGCGGGAGGTCCCCTCGGGATACGCAGTATTTT	CASSLLSGRSPRDTQYF
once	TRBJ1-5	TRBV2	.	TGTGCCAGCAGTGAAGAGTCCTATCAGCCCCAGCATTTT	CASSEESYQPQHF
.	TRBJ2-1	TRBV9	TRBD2	TGTGCCAGCAGCGTAGGGGGACTAGCGGGAGACAATGAGCAGTTCTTC	CASSVGGLAGDNEQFF
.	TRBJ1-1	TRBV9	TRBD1	TGTGCCAGCAGCGCAACGGGACAGGGGTGGATGAACACTGAAGCTTTCTTT	CASSATGQGWMNTEAFF
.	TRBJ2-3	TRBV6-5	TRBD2	TGTGCCAGCAGTTCTCTAGCGGAGGTCACAGATACGCAGTATTTT	CASSSLAEVTDTQYF
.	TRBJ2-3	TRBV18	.	TGTGCCAGCTCGCCCGGCACAGATACGCAGTATTTT	CASSPGTDTQYF
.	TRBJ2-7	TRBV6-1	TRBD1	TGTGCCAGCAGTGTACGGACAGGGAACCCCTACGAGCAGTACTTC	CASSVRTGNPYEQYF
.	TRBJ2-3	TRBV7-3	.	TGTGCCAGCAGCCAGGCGGGTGGCGGAGATACGCAGTATTTT	CASSQAGGGDTQYF
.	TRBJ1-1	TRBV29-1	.	TGCAGCGTTGTCGCGGACAGACCTGAAGCTTTCTTT	CSVVADRPEAFF
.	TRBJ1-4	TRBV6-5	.	TGTGCCAGCAGTTATTCTTTCGGTGAAAAACTGTTTTTT	CASSYSFGEKLFF
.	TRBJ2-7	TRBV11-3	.	TGTGCCAGCAGCTTCGGAGCCTGGGTTTCGGGGCACGAGCAGTACTTC	CASSFGAWVSGHEQYF
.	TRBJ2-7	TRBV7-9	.	TGTGCCAGCAGCTTACCGGGTGGCGGAGGGGACGAGCAGTACTTC	CASSLPGGGGDEQYF
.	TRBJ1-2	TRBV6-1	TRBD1	TGTGCGAGCCCGGACAGGGACTATGGCTACACCTTC	CASPDRDYGYTF
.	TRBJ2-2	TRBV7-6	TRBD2	TGTGCCAGCAGCTTGTTCCTAGCGGGAGTTTCAGATGAAGCCGGGGAGCTGTTTTTT	CASSLFLAGVSDEAGELFF
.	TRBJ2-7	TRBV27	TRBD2	TGTGCCAGCAGTTTAGCCCGGACTAGCTTCGAGCAGTACTTC	CASSLARTSFEQYF
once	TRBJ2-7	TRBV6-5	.	TGTGCCAGCAGTCCAGGGCACGAGCAGTACTTC	CASSPGHEQYF
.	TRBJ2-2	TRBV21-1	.	TGTGCCAGCAGCAAACCGGGGACAGGGAGCGCCGGGGAGCTGTTTTTT	CASSKPGTGSAGELFF
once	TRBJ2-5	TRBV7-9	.	TGTGCCAGCAGCTCCCTTTTAGGGCCGAGGGCCCAGTACTTC	CASSSLLGPRAQYF
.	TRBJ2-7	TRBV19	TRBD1	TGTGCCAGTAGTATAGCCGGGACAGCCTACGAGCAGTACTTC	CASSIAGTAYEQYF
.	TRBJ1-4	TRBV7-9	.	TGTGCCAGCAGCTTAGAAGGGATCCTTAATGAAAAACTGTTTTTT	CASSLEGILNEKLFF
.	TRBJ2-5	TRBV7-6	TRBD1	TGTGCCAGCAGATCAGGGGGCGCGGGGACCCAGTACTTC	CASRSGGAGTQYF
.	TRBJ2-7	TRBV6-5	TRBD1	TGTGCCAGCAGTTACGGACAGGTCCCCTACGAGCAGTACTTC	CASSYGQVPYEQYF
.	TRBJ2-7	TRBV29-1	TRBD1	TGCAGCGTTGACGCGGCAGGGGGAACCTACGAGCAGTACTTC	CSVDAAGGTYEQYF
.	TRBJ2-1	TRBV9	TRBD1	TGTGCCAGCAGCAAAGAGGGACAGTCCGGTGAGCAGTTCTTC	CASSKEGQSGEQFF
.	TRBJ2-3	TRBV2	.	TGTGCCAGCAGTGAAAGGCGTAGCACAGATACGCAGTATTTT	CASSERRSTDTQYF
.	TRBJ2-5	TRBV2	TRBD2	TGTGCCATCATTAGCGGGAGGAGAGAGACCCAGTACTTC	CAIISGRRETQYF
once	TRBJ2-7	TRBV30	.	TGTGCCTGGAGCGGACGGGATTTAGAGCAGTACTTC	CAWSGRDLEQYF
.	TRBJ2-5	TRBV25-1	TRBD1	TGTGCCAGCAGAAGACAGGGGAGTGGGGAGACCCAGTACTTC	CASRRQGSGETQYF
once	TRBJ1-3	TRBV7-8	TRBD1	TGTGCCAGCAGCCCGAGACAGGGAAGTTCTGGAAACACCATATATTTT	CASSPRQGSSGNTIYF
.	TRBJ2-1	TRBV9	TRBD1	TGTGCCAGCAGCGAGAGGACAGGGGGTTCCTTCAATGAGCAGTTCTTC	CASSERTGGSFNEQFF
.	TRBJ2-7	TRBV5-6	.	TGTGCCAGCAGCTTGGGGCAGGGGAACGAGCAGTACTTC	CASSLGQGNEQYF
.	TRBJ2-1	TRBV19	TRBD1	TGTGCCAGTAACACGGGACAGGGGGATGAGCAGTTCTTC	CASNTGQGDEQFF
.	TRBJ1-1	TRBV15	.	TGTGCCACCAGCAGAGATCGGGTTGCTGAAGCTTTCTTT	CATSRDRVAEAFF
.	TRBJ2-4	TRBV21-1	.	TGTGCCAGCAGCAAACTAAACGGACTAGCCTTACCCCTCAGGGTGGCAAAAAACATTCAGTACTTC	CASSKLNGLALPLRVAKNIQYF
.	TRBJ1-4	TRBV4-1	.	TGCGCCAGCAGCCAACCCCAGGGGAACGGTGAAAAACTGTTTTTT	CASSQPQGNGEKLFF
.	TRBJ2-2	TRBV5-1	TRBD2	TGCGCCAGCAGCTTGGTCGTGCGGACTAGGAGTACGAACACCGGGGAGCTGTTTTTT	CASSLVVRTRSTNTGELFF
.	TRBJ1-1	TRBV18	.	TGTGCCAGCTCACTTACCGGGACGGTGAACACTGAAGCTTTCTTT	CASSLTGTVNTEAFF
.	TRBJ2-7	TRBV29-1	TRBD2	TGCAGCGTTGTGGGCGGGAGCGGGAGAGGGGACGAGCAGTACTTC	CSVVGGSGRGDEQYF